This T cell receptor beta chain was captured by sequencing in a study of cytomegalovirus exposure and HLA in healthy donors. General study findings and limits: Presence/absence analyses rested on an assumption that sequencing depth was roughly uniform across donors. In a later analysis, HLA-associated TCR beta chains were more clonally expanded than equally common others. The likely origin of a cluster of highly shared sequence variants was a sequencing artifact. The records held CMV serostatus as the only immune exposure information.

The PCR used 60 Vbeta and 13 Jbeta primers. Data came from immunoSEQ multiplex PCR; TCRdb stores just in-frame clones and leaves some out. This sample's table has approximately 110,000 clones. Turning to this clone: The antigen is undetermined.

The germline gives CDR1 MDHEN, CDR2 SYDVKM. Trimming left V 6 bases short and J 3 bases short, with 18 bases between. CDR3 size: 16 residues. Sequencing was performed on PBMCs. The chain employs TRBV28 and TRBJ1-5, with D perhaps TRBD1 (6 bases). The receptor's source is a man between 18 and 35 years old in good health and CMV-seronegative. CDR3 protein: CASRTTGAMLNQPQHF. Written as DNA, the CDR3 is TGTGCCAGCAGAACGACAGGAGCCATGCTCAATCAGCCCCAGCATTTT.